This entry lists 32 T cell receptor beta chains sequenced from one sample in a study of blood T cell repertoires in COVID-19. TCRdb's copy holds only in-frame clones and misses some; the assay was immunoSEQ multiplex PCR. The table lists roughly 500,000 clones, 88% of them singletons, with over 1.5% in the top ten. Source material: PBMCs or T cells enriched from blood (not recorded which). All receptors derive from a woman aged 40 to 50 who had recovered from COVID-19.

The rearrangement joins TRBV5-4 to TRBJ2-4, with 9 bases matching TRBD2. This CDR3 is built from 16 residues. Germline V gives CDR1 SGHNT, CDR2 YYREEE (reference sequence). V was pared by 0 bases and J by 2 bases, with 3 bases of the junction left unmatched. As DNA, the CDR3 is TGTGCCAGCAGCTTGGGTAGCGGGAGTACCAAAAACATTCAGTACTTC. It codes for CASSLGSGSTKNIQYF.

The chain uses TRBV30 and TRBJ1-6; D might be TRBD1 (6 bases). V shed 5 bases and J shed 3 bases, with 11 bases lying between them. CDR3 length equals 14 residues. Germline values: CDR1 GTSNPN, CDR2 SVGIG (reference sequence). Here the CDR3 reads CAWGGQNYNSPLHF. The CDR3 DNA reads TGTGCCTGGGGAGGACAGAACTATAATTCACCCCTCCACTTT.

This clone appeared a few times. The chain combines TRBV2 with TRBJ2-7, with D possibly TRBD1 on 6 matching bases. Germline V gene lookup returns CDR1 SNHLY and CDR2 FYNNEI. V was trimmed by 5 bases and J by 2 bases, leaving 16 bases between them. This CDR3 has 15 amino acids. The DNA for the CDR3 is TGTGCCAGCAGTTTCCGGGACACACCGACCTACGAGCAGTACTTC. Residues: CASSFRDTPTYEQYF.

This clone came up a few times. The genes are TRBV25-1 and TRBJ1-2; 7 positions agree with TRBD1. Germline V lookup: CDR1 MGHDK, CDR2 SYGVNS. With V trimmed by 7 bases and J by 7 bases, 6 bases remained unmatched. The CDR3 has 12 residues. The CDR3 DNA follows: TGTGCCAGCAATCCGAGACAGGGTGGCTACACCTTC. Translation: CASNPRQGGYTF.

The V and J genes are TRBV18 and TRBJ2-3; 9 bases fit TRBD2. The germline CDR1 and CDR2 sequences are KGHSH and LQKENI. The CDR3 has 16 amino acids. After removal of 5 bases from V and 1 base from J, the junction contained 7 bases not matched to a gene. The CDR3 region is CASSSVAGEGTDTQYF. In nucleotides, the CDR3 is TGTGCCAGCTCAAGTGTAGCGGGAGAGGGCACAGATACGCAGTATTTT.

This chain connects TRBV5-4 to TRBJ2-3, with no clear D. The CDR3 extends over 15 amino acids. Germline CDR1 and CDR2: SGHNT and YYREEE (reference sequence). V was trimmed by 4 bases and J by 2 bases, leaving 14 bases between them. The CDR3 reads CASSHAGSPTDTQYF. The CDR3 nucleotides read TGTGCCAGCAGCCACGCCGGGTCTCCCACAGATACGCAGTATTTT.

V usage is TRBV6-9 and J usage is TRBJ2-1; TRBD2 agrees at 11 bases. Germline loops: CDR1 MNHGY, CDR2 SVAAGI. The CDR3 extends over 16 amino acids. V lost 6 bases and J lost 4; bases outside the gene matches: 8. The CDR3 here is CASSPPLAGAYNEQFF. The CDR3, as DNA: TGTGCCAGCAGCCCCCCACTAGCGGGAGCTTACAATGAGCAGTTCTTC.

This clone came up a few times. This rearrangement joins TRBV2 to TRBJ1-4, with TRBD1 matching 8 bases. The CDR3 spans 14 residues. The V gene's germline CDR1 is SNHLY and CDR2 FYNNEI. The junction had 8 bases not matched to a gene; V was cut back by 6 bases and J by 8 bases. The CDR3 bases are TGTGCCAGCAGCTCCGACAGGGGTTGGGAAAAACTGTTTTTT. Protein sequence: CASSSDRGWEKLFF. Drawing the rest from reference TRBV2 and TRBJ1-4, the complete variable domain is EPEVTQTPSHQVTQMGQEVILRCVPISNHLYFYWYRQILGQKVEFLVSFYNNEISEKSEIFDDQFSVERPDGSNFTLKIRSTKLEDSAMYFCASSSDRGWEKLFFGSGTQLSVL.

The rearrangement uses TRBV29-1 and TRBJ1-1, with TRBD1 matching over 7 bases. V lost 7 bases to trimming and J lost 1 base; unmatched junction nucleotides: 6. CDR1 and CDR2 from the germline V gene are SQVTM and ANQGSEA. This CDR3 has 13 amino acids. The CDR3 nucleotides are TGCAGCGGGGGACAGACCAAGAACACTGAAGCTTTCTTT. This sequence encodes CSGGQTKNTEAFF.

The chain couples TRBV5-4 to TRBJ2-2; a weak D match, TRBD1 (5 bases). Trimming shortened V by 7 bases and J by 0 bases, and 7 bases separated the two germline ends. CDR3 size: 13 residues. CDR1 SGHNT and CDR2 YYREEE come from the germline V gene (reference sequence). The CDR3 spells CASQGSNTGELFF. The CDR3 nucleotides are TGTGCCAGCCAGGGATCGAACACCGGGGAGCTGTTTTTT.

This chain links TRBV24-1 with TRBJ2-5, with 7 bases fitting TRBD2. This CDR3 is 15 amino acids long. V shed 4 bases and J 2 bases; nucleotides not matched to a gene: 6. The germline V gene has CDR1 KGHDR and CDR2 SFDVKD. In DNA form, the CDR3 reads TGTGCCACCAGTGACACGGGGGGAACTCAAGAGACCCAGTACTTC. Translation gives CATSDTGGTQETQYF.

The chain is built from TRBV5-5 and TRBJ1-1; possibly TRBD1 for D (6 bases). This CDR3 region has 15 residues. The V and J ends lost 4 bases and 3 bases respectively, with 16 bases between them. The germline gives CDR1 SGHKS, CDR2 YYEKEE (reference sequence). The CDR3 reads CASSPGGGRDTEAFF. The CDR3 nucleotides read TGTGCCAGCAGCCCTGGGGGGGGCAGGGACACTGAAGCTTTCTTT.

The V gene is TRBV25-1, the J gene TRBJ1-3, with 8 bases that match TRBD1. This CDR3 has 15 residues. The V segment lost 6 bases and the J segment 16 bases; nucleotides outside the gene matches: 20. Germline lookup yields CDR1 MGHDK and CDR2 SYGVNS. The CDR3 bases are TGTGCCAGCAGAGGATATGGAGGGGTTTGGGACAGGCTGTATTTT. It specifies CASRGYGGVWDRLYF.

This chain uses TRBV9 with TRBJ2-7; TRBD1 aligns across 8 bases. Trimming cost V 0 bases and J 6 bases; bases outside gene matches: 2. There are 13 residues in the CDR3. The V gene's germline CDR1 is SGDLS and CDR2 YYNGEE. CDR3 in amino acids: CASSVGDRTEQYF. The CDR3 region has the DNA TGTGCCAGCAGCGTAGGGGACAGGACCGAGCAGTACTTC. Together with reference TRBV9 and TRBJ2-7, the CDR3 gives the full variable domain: DSGVTQTPKHLITATGQRVTLRCSPRSGDLSVYWYQQSLDQGLQFLIQYYNGEERAKGNILERFSAQQFPDLHSELNLSSLELGDSALYFCASSVGDRTEQYFGPGTRLTVT.

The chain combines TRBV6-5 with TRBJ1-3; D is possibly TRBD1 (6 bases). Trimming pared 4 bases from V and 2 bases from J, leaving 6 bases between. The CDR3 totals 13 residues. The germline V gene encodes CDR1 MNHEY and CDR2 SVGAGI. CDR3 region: CASSSGAGNTIYF. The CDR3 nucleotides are TGTGCCAGCAGTTCAGGGGCTGGAAACACCATATATTTT.

The DNA of the CDR3 is TGTGCCAGCAGACCTAGGAGTGAAAAACTGTTTTTT. Residues: CASRPRSEKLFF. The J gene is TRBJ1-4, the V gene TRBV12-3 or TRBV12-4; the D is unclear. The CDR3 covers 12 residues. V was cut by 6 bases and J by 7 bases, with 9 bases left in between.

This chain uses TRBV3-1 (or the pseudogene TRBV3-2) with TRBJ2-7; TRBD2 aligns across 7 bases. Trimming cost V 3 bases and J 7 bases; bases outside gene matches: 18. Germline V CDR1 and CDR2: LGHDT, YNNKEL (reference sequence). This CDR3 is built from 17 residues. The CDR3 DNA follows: TGTGCCAGCAGCCATCGTTTATCGGCAGGGCGAGCGGGAGAGCAGTACTTC. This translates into CASSHRLSAGRAGEQYF.

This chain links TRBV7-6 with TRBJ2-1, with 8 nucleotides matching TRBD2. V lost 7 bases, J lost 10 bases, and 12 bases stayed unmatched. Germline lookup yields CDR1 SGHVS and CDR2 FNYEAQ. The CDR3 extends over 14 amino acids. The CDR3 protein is CASTYLPTSGEQFF. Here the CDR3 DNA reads TGTGCCAGCACCTACCTCCCAACTAGCGGAGAGCAGTTCTTC.

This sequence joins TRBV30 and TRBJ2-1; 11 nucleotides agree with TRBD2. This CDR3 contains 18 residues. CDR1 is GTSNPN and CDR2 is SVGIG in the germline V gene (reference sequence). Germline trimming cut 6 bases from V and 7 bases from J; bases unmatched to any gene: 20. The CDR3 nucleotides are TGTGCCTGCTTATCTAGCGGGAGGAACCTGAGAAAAAAAAATGAGCAGTTCTTC. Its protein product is CACLSSGRNLRKKNEQFF.

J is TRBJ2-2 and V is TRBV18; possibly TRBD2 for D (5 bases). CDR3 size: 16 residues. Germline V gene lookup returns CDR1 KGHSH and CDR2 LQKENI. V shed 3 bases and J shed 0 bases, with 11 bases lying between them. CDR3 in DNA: TGTGCCAGCTCACCCGTGGGGAGTTCGAACACCGGGGAGCTGTTTTTT. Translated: CASSPVGSSNTGELFF.

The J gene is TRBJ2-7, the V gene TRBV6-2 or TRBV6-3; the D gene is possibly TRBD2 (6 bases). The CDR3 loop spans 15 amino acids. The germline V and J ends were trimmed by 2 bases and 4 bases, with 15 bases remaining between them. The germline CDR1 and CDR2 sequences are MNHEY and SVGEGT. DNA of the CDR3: TGTGCCAGCAGTTACGGGCGGGAAGTCAGGTACGAGCAGTACTTC. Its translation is CASSYGREVRYEQYF.

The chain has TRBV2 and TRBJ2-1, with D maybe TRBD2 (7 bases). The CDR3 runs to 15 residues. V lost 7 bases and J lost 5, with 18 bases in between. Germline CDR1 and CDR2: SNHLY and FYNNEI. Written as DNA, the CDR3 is TGTGCCAGCAACAGGGACGTAGCGGGCAACAATGAGCAGTTCTTC. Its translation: CASNRDVAGNNEQFF.

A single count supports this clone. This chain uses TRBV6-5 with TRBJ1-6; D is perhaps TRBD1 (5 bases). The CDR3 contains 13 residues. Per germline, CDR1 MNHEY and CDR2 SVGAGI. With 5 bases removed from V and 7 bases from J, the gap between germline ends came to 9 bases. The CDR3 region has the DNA TGTGCCAGCAGTCGGGGGGAGAATTCACCCCTCCACTTT. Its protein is CASSRGENSPLHF.

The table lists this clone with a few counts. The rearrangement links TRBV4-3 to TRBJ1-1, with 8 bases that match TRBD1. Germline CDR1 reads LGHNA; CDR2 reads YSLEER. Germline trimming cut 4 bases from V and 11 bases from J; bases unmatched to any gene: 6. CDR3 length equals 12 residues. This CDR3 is CASSLRTGRAFF. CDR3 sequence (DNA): TGCGCCAGCAGCCTCCGGACAGGGAGGGCTTTCTTT.

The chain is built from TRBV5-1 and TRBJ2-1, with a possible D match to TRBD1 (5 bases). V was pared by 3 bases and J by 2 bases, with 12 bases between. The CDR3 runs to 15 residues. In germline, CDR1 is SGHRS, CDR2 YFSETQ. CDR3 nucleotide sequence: TGCGCCAGCAGCTCGGGCAGGGCCCCCTACAATGAGCAGTTCTTC. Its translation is CASSSGRAPYNEQFF.

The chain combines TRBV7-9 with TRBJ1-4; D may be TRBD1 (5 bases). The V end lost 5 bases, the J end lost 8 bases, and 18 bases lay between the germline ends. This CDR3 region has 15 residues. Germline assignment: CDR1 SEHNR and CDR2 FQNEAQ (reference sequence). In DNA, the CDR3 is TGTGCCAGCAGCACGACGGACGGCGGGGGAGAAAAACTGTTTTTT. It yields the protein CASSTTDGGGEKLFF.

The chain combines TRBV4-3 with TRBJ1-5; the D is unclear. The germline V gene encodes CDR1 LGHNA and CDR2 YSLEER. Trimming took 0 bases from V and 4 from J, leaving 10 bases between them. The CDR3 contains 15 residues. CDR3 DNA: TGCGCCAGCAGCCAAGATATATCGGGGAATCAGCCCCAGCATTTT. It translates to CASSQDISGNQPQHF.

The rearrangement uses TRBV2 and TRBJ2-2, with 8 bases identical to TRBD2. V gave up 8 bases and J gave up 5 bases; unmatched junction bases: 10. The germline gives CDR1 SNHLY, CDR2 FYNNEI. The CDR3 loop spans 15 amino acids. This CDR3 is CASCLAGRGTGELFF. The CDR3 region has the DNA TGTGCCAGCTGTCTAGCCGGGAGGGGTACCGGGGAGCTGTTTTTT.

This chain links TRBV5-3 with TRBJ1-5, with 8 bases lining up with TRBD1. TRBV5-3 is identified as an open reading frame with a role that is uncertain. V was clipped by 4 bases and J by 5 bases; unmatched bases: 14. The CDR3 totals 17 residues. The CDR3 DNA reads TGTGCCAGAAGCCGGAGCGGTCAGGGGGCTCAGGATCAGCCCCAGCATTTT. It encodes CARSRSGQGAQDQPQHF.

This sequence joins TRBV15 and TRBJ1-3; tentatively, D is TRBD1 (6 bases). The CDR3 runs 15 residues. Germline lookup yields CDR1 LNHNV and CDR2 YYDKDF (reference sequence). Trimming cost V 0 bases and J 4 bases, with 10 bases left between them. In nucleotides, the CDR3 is TGTGCCACCAGCAGAGAGGCAGGGGTAGGAAACACCATATATTTT. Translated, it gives CATSREAGVGNTIYF.

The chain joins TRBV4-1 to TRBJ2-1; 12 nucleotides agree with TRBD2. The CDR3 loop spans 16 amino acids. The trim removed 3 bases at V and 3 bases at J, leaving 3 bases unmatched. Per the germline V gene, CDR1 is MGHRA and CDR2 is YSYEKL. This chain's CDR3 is CASSHQGLAGYNEQFF. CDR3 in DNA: TGCGCCAGCAGCCATCAGGGACTAGCGGGCTACAATGAGCAGTTCTTC.

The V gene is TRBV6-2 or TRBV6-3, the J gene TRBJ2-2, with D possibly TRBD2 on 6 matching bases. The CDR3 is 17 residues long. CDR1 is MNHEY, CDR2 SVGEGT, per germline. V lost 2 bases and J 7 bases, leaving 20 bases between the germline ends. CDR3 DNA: TGTGCCAGCAGTTACCTGGTCGGGGACTGGAAGGACGGGGAGCTGTTTTTT. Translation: CASSYLVGDWKDGELFF.